The next 26 T cell receptor beta chains were all read from a single sample in a study of blood T cells in healthy people across ages. The use of a sample-barcoded 5' primer and a J-beta primer mix characterized a second PCR of about 7 to 12 cycles. TCRdb reprocessed the 5' RACE reads via MiXCR and lists one record per CDR3 protein. The sample holds some 1.8 million distinct CDR3 sequences, about two fifths seen once. The material sequenced was blood. The receptors stem from a human donor in good health.

The V call is TRBV5-1, the J call TRBJ1-1, with TRBD1 as a possible D gene (5 bases). V was shortened by 3 bases and J by 1 base, with 10 bases between the two germline ends. Germline V gives CDR1 SGHRS, CDR2 YFSETQ. The CDR3 is 14 amino acids. The CDR3 region has the DNA TGCGCCAGCAGCTACCAGACAGAGAACACTGAAGCTTTCTTT. Translating it yields CASSYQTENTEAFF.

The V gene is TRBV7-9, the J gene TRBJ2-7, with D possibly TRBD2 on 5 matching bases. In germline, CDR1 is SEHNR, CDR2 FQNEAQ (reference sequence). This CDR3 spans 15 amino acids. Trimming cost V 1 base and J 4 bases, with 14 bases left between them. The DNA for the CDR3 is TGTGCCAGCAGCTTAGGAGCGGCGGTACCTTACGAGCAGTACTTC. It yields the protein CASSLGAAVPYEQYF.

In this sample, this clonotype turned up a few times. The CDR3, as DNA: TGCAGCTCCGAACTAATCAGCGGCAATGAGCAGTTCTTC. Translated, it gives CSSELISGNEQFF. The chain joins TRBV29-1 to TRBJ2-1, with D possibly being TRBD2 (5 bases). The CDR3 sequence is 13 residues long. CDR1 and CDR2 (germline): SQVTM, ANQGSEA. Between the trimmed V and J ends, which lost 8 bases and 6 bases, there was a span of 17 bases.

The chain recombines TRBV28 with TRBJ2-5; tentatively, D is TRBD1 (6 bases). CDR1 and CDR2 (germline): MDHEN, SYDVKM. Trimming shortened V by 6 bases and J by 2 bases, and 19 bases separated the two germline ends. There are 16 residues in the CDR3. The CDR3 loop reads CASRSVQGKVQETQYF. The CDR3 DNA is TGTGCCAGCAGATCAGTTCAGGGGAAGGTTCAAGAGACCCAGTACTTC.

This clonotype was observed many times. This CDR3 is CSATDPYEQYF. The DNA for the CDR3 is TGCAGTGCTACTGACCCCTACGAGCAGTACTTC. This chain connects TRBV20-1 to TRBJ2-7, with D uncertain. With 4 bases removed from V and 2 bases from J, the gap between germline ends came to 6 bases. Germline values: CDR1 DFQATT, CDR2 SNEGSKA (reference sequence). This CDR3 has 11 amino acids.

This CDR3 is CSARGFSPLHF. CDR3 sequence (DNA): TGCAGTGCTAGAGGCTTTTCACCCCTCCACTTT. J is TRBJ1-6 and V is TRBV20-1; no clear D. Germline CDR1 and CDR2: DFQATT and SNEGSKA (reference sequence). This CDR3 is built from 11 residues. Deletions cut 1 base from V and 9 bases from J, with 4 bases between.

The chain is built from TRBV4-3 and TRBJ2-3, with 10 positions matching TRBD2. After removal of 4 bases from V and 2 bases from J, the junction contained 6 bases not matched to a gene. Germline V gene lookup returns CDR1 LGHNA and CDR2 YSLEER. This CDR3 region has 16 residues. The CDR3 is CASSPQGLAVTDTQYF. CDR3 coding DNA: TGCGCCAGCAGCCCCCAAGGACTAGCGGTCACAGATACGCAGTATTTT.

A few counts support this clonotype. The chain links TRBV29-1 to TRBJ2-1; 8 bases agree with TRBD2. The germline CDR1 and CDR2 sequences are SQVTM and ANQGSEA. After removal of 5 bases from V and 4 bases from J, the junction contained 4 bases not matched to a gene. This CDR3 region has 13 residues. In DNA form, the CDR3 reads TGCAGCGTTCAGCGGGGGAGTTACAATGAGCAGTTCTTC. Translation gives CSVQRGSYNEQFF.

In its sample, this clonotype was seen a few times. CDR3 DNA: TGTGCCAGCAGCTTAAATCACAATCAGCCCCAGCATTTT. It is translated as CASSLNHNQPQHF. The chain combines TRBV7-3 with TRBJ1-5, with D uncertain. The germline gives CDR1 SGHTA, CDR2 FQGTGA. V dropped 1 base and J dropped 3 bases, with 4 bases sitting between them. The CDR3 runs 13 residues. Complete variable domain (other parts from reference TRBV7-3 and TRBJ1-5): GAGVSQTPSNKVTEKGKYVELRCDPISGHTALYWYRQSLGQGPEFLIYFQGTGAADDSGLPNDRFFAVRPEGSVSTLKIQRTERGDSAVYLCASSLNHNQPQHFGDGTRLSIL.

This clonotype has more than one count but fewer than ten. V gene TRBV4-2 combines with J gene TRBJ1-6; D perhaps matches TRBD1 (5 bases). Per the germline V gene, CDR1 is LGHNA and CDR2 is YNFKEQ. The CDR3 runs to 17 residues. The V and J ends lost 2 bases and 5 bases respectively, with 16 bases between them. DNA for the CDR3: TGTGCCAGCAGCCAAACTCTGAGAGACAGCCATAATTCACCCCTCCACTTT. It encodes CASSQTLRDSHNSPLHF.

The chain joins TRBV7-9 to TRBJ2-4; D might be TRBD1 (6 bases). The V and J ends lost 5 bases and 13 bases respectively, with 21 bases between them. The germline V gene encodes CDR1 SEHNR and CDR2 FQNEAQ (reference sequence). The CDR3 runs to 14 residues. The chain's CDR3 is CASSPTGPLWEQYF. Here the CDR3 DNA reads TGTGCCAGCAGCCCGACAGGACCCCTTTGGGAGCAGTACTTC.

This clonotype showed up just once. The gene calls are TRBV19 and TRBJ1-5, with D unresolved. This CDR3 comprises 12 residues. Germline values: CDR1 LNHDA, CDR2 SQIVND (reference sequence). The ends were cut back, 5 bases at V and 5 bases at J, with 7 bases in the middle. Written as DNA, the CDR3 is TGTGCCAGTAGTGTTGACTATCAGCCCCAGCATTTT. Its protein is CASSVDYQPQHF.

This clonotype turned up a few times. Compared with germline, one end of the junction differs, possibly owing to a read error. The chain couples TRBV20-1 to TRBJ2-3; D ambiguous. This CDR3 comprises 13 residues. Germline CDR1 is DFQATT and CDR2 is SNEGSKA (reference sequence). The DNA of the CDR3 is TGCAATGCTAGAGGCCTAGATCCAGATACGCAGTATTTT. Protein: CNARGLDPDTQYF.

At least ten counts were recorded for this clonotype. The V gene is TRBV29-1, the J gene TRBJ2-7; 7 bases agree with TRBD2. CDR1 is SQVTM, CDR2 ANQGSEA, per germline. With 6 bases clipped from V and 1 base from J, the junction kept 6 bases outside the gene matches. There are 13 residues in the CDR3. As DNA, the CDR3 is TGCAGCGTCACCTGGGGGGGTTCCTACGAGCAGTACTTC. This sequence encodes CSVTWGGSYEQYF.

This clonotype was picked up a small number of times. The chain carries TRBV29-1 and TRBJ1-2, with TRBD1 matching over 7 bases. Germline values: CDR1 SQVTM, CDR2 ANQGSEA. After removal of 6 bases from V and 5 bases from J, the junction contained 9 bases not matched to a gene. This CDR3 is 13 amino acids long. The CDR3 nucleotides are TGCAGCGTGGGCGCAGGGGGTAGATATGGCTACACCTTC. It encodes CSVGAGGRYGYTF.

This clonotype was detected only a few times. V is TRBV29-1 and J is TRBJ2-5; D is undetermined. The germline V and J ends were trimmed by 2 bases and 3 bases, with 10 bases remaining between them. There are 13 residues in the CDR3. The germline gives CDR1 SQVTM, CDR2 ANQGSEA. The CDR3 DNA reads as TGCAGCGTTGAAATAAACAGAGAAGAGACCCAGTACTTC. The encoded protein is CSVEINREETQYF.

The V and J genes are TRBV7-6 and TRBJ2-5; 9 bases map to TRBD2. V trimming: 5 bases; J trimming: 4 bases; junction bases outside the gene matches: 11. There are 16 residues in the CDR3. The germline CDR1 and CDR2 sequences are SGHVS and FNYEAQ. The CDR3 bases are TGTGCCAGCAGCCACTACACTAGCGGGTCGGGAGAGACCCAGTACTTC. Protein: CASSHYTSGSGETQYF.

V is TRBV12-3 or TRBV12-4 and J is TRBJ2-3; a weak D match, TRBD2 (6 bases). The CDR3 consists of 16 residues. V was cut by 5 bases and J by 14 bases, with 29 bases left in between. The CDR3 region has the DNA TGTGCCAGCAGTCCGAGGGACTTCTTAGGATATACGCATTGGTATTTT. It encodes CASSPRDFLGYTHWYF.

A note on this clonotype: Just one base apart from a much larger clone, this may be a read error. The chain combines TRBV10-2 with TRBJ1-1; 8 nucleotides line up with TRBD1. This CDR3 is 14 amino acids long. The germline V gene encodes CDR1 WSHSY and CDR2 SAAADI. CDR3 coding DNA: TGCACCAGCAGTGTAGGACAGGGTATTCCTGAAGCTTTCTTT. Translation: CTSSVGQGIPEAFF.

V and J are TRBV7-2 and TRBJ2-7; D perhaps matches TRBD2 (5 bases). In germline, CDR1 is SGHTA, CDR2 FQGNSA. CDR3 length: 13 residues. The V end was cut by 4 bases, the J end by 9 bases, with 16 bases between. The CDR3 coding sequence is TGTGCCAGCAGCTCTTACTTGGGAGTAGCGCAGTACTTC. Amino acids: CASSSYLGVAQYF.

J is TRBJ2-1 and V is TRBV2; the D is unclear. CDR1 is SNHLY, CDR2 FYNNEI, per germline. This CDR3 has 12 residues. V was cut by 6 bases and J by 12 bases, with 15 bases left in between. CDR3 nucleotide sequence: TGTGCCAGCAGAGAGGACCGTGTAGGGCAGTTCTTC. Translation gives CASREDRVGQFF.

DNA of the CDR3: TGCAGTGCTAGAAGTGGGAGTCCAGATACGCAGTATTTT. Encoded protein: CSARSGSPDTQYF. V gene TRBV20-1 combines with J gene TRBJ2-3; a weak D match, TRBD2 (5 bases). Trimming left V 2 bases short and J 4 bases short, with 10 bases between. From germline, CDR1 is DFQATT and CDR2 SNEGSKA (reference sequence). The CDR3 is 13 amino acids.

The V gene is TRBV12-3 or TRBV12-4, the J gene TRBJ2-1, with D perhaps matching TRBD2 (6 bases). The CDR3 spans 14 residues. V shed 4 bases and J shed 7 bases, with 14 bases lying between them. The CDR3 nucleotides read TGTGCCAGCAGTTGGGGTTGGAGGGGTAATGAGCAGTTCTTC. It yields the protein CASSWGWRGNEQFF.

The chain is built from TRBV7-2 and TRBJ2-3; 10 bases agree with TRBD2. Trimming took 2 bases from V and 5 from J; bases not matched to a gene: 7. The germline V gene encodes CDR1 SGHTA and CDR2 FQGNSA. This CDR3 contains 16 residues. Here the CDR3 DNA reads TGTGCCAGCAGCTTAAACCAGCGGGGGGGCATAGATACGCAGTATTTT. Protein product: CASSLNQRGGIDTQYF.

This chain connects TRBV29-1 to TRBJ1-4, with unresolved D. CDR3 size: 12 residues. Trimming removed 4 bases from V and 4 bases from J, with 7 bases in between. The V gene's germline CDR1 is SQVTM and CDR2 ANQGSEA. The CDR3 here is CSVAADNEKLFF. CDR3 in DNA: TGCAGCGTTGCGGCAGATAATGAAAAACTGTTTTTT.

To note about this clonotype: The junction does not match germline at one end; this may be a read error. The rearrangement links TRBV5-1 to TRBJ2-5, with 7 bases aligning to TRBD1. Germline CDR1 SGHRS, CDR2 YFSETQ. This CDR3 is 14 amino acids long. The CDR3 coding sequence is TGCGCCTGCAGCTCGGGACAGCCTGGGGGGACCCAGTACTTC. Its translation: CACSSGQPGGTQYF. Based on the CDR3 plus reference TRBV5-1 and TRBJ2-5, the full variable domain is KAGVTQTPRYLIKTRGQQVTLSCSPISGHRSVSWYQQTPGQGLQFLFEYFSETQRNKGNFPGRFSGRQFSNSRSEMNVSTLELGDSALYLCACSSGQPGGTQYFGPGTRLLVL.